This TCR beta chain was captured in a study of blood T cell repertoires in COVID-19. Generated by immunoSEQ multiplex PCR, the TCRdb table keeps only in-frame clones and is missing some. The sample has about 54,000 clones; over 80% are singletons. There are 16 residues in the CDR3. CDR1 SGHTA and CDR2 FQGNSA come from the germline V gene. J gave up 0 bases and V 5 bases, and 2 bases lay outside the gene matches. There are a few counts of this clone. This clonotype was obtained from a woman aged 55-69 years with acute or convalescent COVID-19. Material for sequencing was peripheral blood. The chain combines TRBV7-2 with TRBJ2-1, with TRBD2 identical over 12 bases. In DNA, the CDR3 is TGTGCCAGCAGCCCGACTAGCGGGAGCTCCTACAATGAGCAGTTCTTC. Encoded protein: CASSPTSGSSYNEQFF.